Listed below are T cell receptor beta chains from one sample, sequenced in a study of blood T cell repertoires in COVID-19. Sequencing was performed with immunoSEQ multiplex PCR; in TCRdb, only in-frame clones are kept and a portion is missing. The data contain just over 300,000 clones, approximately 90% of them seen just once; the ten biggest clones take up approximately 9%. The sequencing input was PBMCs or T cells enriched from blood (not recorded which). These receptors were taken from a young woman who had recovered from COVID-19. Both conserved end residues are part of each CDR3. A D gene is named only where the DNA matches it firmly. Clone sizes are given selectively: once, few, many, or a class where the clone is expanded.

length | J | V | size | D | DNA | CDR3
15 | TRBJ1-1 | TRBV24-1 | - | TRBD1 | TGTGCCACCAGTGATTCAAGGGGGCACATCACTGAAGCTTTCTTT | CATSDSRGHITEAFF
12 | TRBJ2-5 | TRBV18 | - | - | TGTGCCAGCTCACCCCAACAAGAGACCCAGTACTTC | CASSPQQETQYF
17 | TRBJ2-1 | TRBV9 | - | TRBD2 | TGTGCCAGCAGCGTATCGGGAGCGGGAGTTCCCTACAATGAGCAGTTCTTC | CASSVSGAGVPYNEQFF
16 | TRBJ2-1 | TRBV27 | many | TRBD2 | TGTGCCAGCAGACGGACTAGCGGGGGACTTGTCAATGAGCAGTTCTTC | CASRRTSGGLVNEQFF
16 | TRBJ1-6 | TRBV4-3 | - | - | TGCGCCAGCAGCCAAGATATGAGCTCCTATAATTCACCCCTCCACTTT | CASSQDMSSYNSPLHF
13 | TRBJ1-2 | TRBV19 | - | - | TGTGCCAGTAGTTCCCAGGGGATCTATGGCTACACCTTC | CASSSQGIYGYTF
16 | TRBJ2-5 | TRBV10-1 | - | TRBD1 | TGCGCCAGCAGCCCACCACGGACAGGGATGGGAGAGACCCAGTACTTC | CASSPPRTGMGETQYF
16 | TRBJ2-2 | TRBV9 | - | - | TGTGCCAGCAGCGTAGAAGCGGGACAGAACACCGGGGAGCTGTTTTTT | CASSVEAGQNTGELFF
15 | TRBJ1-1 | TRBV28 | - | TRBD1 | TGTGCCAGCAGTTCCCCGACAGGGGGAAGCACTGAAGCTTTCTTT | CASSSPTGGSTEAFF
16 | TRBJ1-4 | TRBV25-1 | - | - | TGTGCCAGCAGTGAAGGAACGACAGCAACTAATGAAAAACTGTTTTTT | CASSEGTTATNEKLFF
18 | TRBJ2-6 | TRBV6-2/TRBV6-3 | - | TRBD2 | TGTGCCAGCATCCCCGCTAGCGGGGCCAGCTCTGGGGCCAACGTCCTGACTTTC | CASIPASGASSGANVLTF
12 | TRBJ2-7 | TRBV2 | - | TRBD1 | TGTGCCAGCAGAGAAGACAGGGTCGAGCAGTACTTC | CASREDRVEQYF
16 | TRBJ2-1 | TRBV7-2 | few | TRBD1 | TGTGCCAGCAGCTTAGCGTCAGGGGGCGCGATGCATGAGCAGTTCTTC | CASSLASGGAMHEQFF
12 | TRBJ1-1 | TRBV19 | - | - | TGTGCCAGTAGTCGTAGGGGCACTGAAGCTTTCTTT | CASSRRGTEAFF
12 | TRBJ1-3 | TRBV2 | - | - | TGTGCCAGCAGTGGGGCGGGAAACACCATATATTTT | CASSGAGNTIYF
15 | TRBJ2-7 | TRBV7-9 | - | - | TGTGCCAGCAGCCTTTGGGGGGAGAGCTCCTACGAGCAGTACTTC | CASSLWGESSYEQYF
14 | TRBJ2-1 | TRBV15 | - | - | TGTGCCACCGTGGGGCGGGGTGGCAACAATGAGCAGTTCTTC | CATVGRGGNNEQFF
13 | TRBJ2-3 | TRBV7-9 | - | - | TGTGCCAGCGGGGGCCTAAGCACAGATACGCAGTATTTT | CASGGLSTDTQYF
12 | TRBJ1-4 | TRBV2 | - | - | TGTGCCAGCACAGGGGACCATGAAAAACTGTTTTTT | CASTGDHEKLFF
13 | TRBJ1-2 | TRBV28 | - | - | TGTGCCAGCAGTTTAGGGTGGCAGGATGGCTACACCTTC | CASSLGWQDGYTF
16 | TRBJ2-2 | TRBV5-6 | few | - | TGTGCCAGCAGCTTGGTGGCAGGGGTGAACACCGGGGAGCTGTTTTTT | CASSLVAGVNTGELFF
14 | TRBJ1-5 | TRBV28 | - | - | TGTGCCAGCATCAAAGGGGTTAGCAATCAGCCCCAGCATTTT | CASIKGVSNQPQHF
13 | TRBJ1-5 | TRBV10-3 | - | - | TGTGCCATCAGTCCAGGCCTGAATCAGCCCCAGCATTTT | CAISPGLNQPQHF
15 | TRBJ1-4 | TRBV5-6 | - | - | TGTGCCAGCAGCTTGGGATGGGGCTCCCATGAAAAACTGTTTTTT | CASSLGWGSHEKLFF
16 | TRBJ2-2 | TRBV4-3 | - | - | TGCGCCAGCAGCCAAGAACAGCTTGCGAACACCGGGGAGCTGTTTTTT | CASSQEQLANTGELFF
11 | TRBJ2-7 | TRBV19 | - | - | TGTGCCAGTAGTACCACTACCGAGCAGTACTTC | CASSTTTEQYF
13 | TRBJ1-5 | TRBV5-6 | - | - | TGTGCCAGCAGCTTGTTAGATAATCAGCCCCAGCATTTT | CASSLLDNQPQHF
13 | TRBJ2-7 | TRBV28 | - | - | TGTGCCAGCAGGACAGGAACGTTGGACGAGCAGTACTTC | CASRTGTLDEQYF
20 | TRBJ1-4 | TRBV7-2 | - | TRBD1 | TGTGCCAGCAGCTTAGCTCCACCGGGACAGCGCCGGGCAACTAATGAAAAACTGTTTTTT | CASSLAPPGQRRATNEKLFF
15 | TRBJ2-2 | TRBV9 | - | TRBD1 | TGTGCCAGCAGCGTGGACAGGGGGAATACCGGGGAGCTGTTTTTT | CASSVDRGNTGELFF
14 | TRBJ2-1 | TRBV10-3 | few | TRBD2 | TGTGCCACCAAGGGACTAGCGGGAGGAAATGAGCAGTTCTTC | CATKGLAGGNEQFF
17 | TRBJ1-1 | TRBV5-1 | - | - | TGCGCCAGCAGCTTCCAGGGGTTTATGTTTGAGAACACTGAAGCTTTCTTT | CASSFQGFMFENTEAFF
14 | TRBJ2-1 | TRBV11-1 | - | TRBD2 | TGTGCCAGTCGAAGCGGGGGGGCCTACAATGAGCAGTTCTTC | CASRSGGAYNEQFF
15 | TRBJ2-5 | TRBV4-2 | - | - | TGTGCCAGCAGCCAAGTGGCAGGGCCCCAAGAGACCCAGTACTTC | CASSQVAGPQETQYF
12 | TRBJ1-2 | TRBV15 | - | - | TGTGCCACCAGCAGAGGCGTGGATGGCTACACCTTC | CATSRGVDGYTF
14 | TRBJ1-1 | TRBV6-5 | - | TRBD1 | TGTGCCAGCAGTTACTCAGTACAGGGGGCTGAAGCTTTCTTT | CASSYSVQGAEAFF
14 | TRBJ1-5 | TRBV27 | - | TRBD1 | TGTGCCAGCAGTTCCAGGGGGGTCCATCAGCCCCAGCATTTT | CASSSRGVHQPQHF
16 | TRBJ1-2 | TRBV2 | - | - | TGTGCCAGCAGGGTCCGCAGGCAGGGCAGAGACTATGGCTACACCTTC | CASRVRRQGRDYGYTF
12 | TRBJ1-1 | TRBV7-2 | - | - | TGTGCCAGCACCCCCCCACAGAATGAAGCTTTCTTT | CASTPPQNEAFF
12 | TRBJ1-3 | TRBV29-1 | - | - | TGCAGCGTTATAGAGACTGGAAACACCATATATTTT | CSVIETGNTIYF
15 | TRBJ2-5 | TRBV5-1 | - | TRBD1 | TGCGCCAGCAGCTTGGACGGGACAGAGGTGGGCTACCAGTACTTC | CASSLDGTEVGYQYF
13 | TRBJ2-5 | TRBV19 | - | - | TGTGCCAGTAGTATGGACACCTTGGAGACCCAGTACTTC | CASSMDTLETQYF
15 | TRBJ1-2 | TRBV28 | once | - | TGTGCCAGCACTTCACAGAGAATAGCTAACTATGGCTACACCTTC | CASTSQRIANYGYTF
18 | TRBJ2-7 | TRBV21-1 | once | - | TGTGCCAGCAGCGACGGTCCCACAACAGGGGGCGCGAGAAGCGAGCAGTACTTC | CASSDGPTTGGARSEQYF
14 | TRBJ2-3 | TRBV9 | - | - | TGTGCCAGCAGCGCTCGGAGGGGCACAGATACGCAGTATTTT | CASSARRGTDTQYF
15 | TRBJ1-4 | TRBV7-2 | - | TRBD1 | TGTGCCAGCAGCGCCGGGGGACAGGGTAATGAAAAACTGTTTTTT | CASSAGGQGNEKLFF
15 | TRBJ2-5 | TRBV28 | few | TRBD2 | TGTGCCAGCAGTTTGGGGGACTACCGACAAGAGACCCAGTACTTC | CASSLGDYRQETQYF
14 | TRBJ2-3 | TRBV28 | few | - | TGTGCCAGCAGCCAATCTGGGAGGCCGGATACGCAGTATTTT | CASSQSGRPDTQYF
20 | TRBJ2-5 | TRBV6-2/TRBV6-3 | - | TRBD2 | TGTGCCAGCAGTTACCGTATCATCCGGACTAGCGGGAAGTTCCAAGAGACCCAGTACTTC | CASSYRIIRTSGKFQETQYF
15 | TRBJ1-2 | TRBV28 | - | - | TGTGCCAGCAGTTTCCCCCAGGGAGGCTTCTATGGCTACACCTTC | CASSFPQGGFYGYTF
15 | TRBJ1-5 | TRBV27 | - | - | TGTGCCAGCAGTTTATCCCCAGGGTATTTACAGCCCCAGCATTTT | CASSLSPGYLQPQHF
12 | TRBJ1-3 | TRBV12-1 | - | - | TGTGCCAGCCTCCCTAAAGGGAGGACCATATATTTT | CASLPKGRTIYF
18 | TRBJ2-7 | TRBV2 | - | TRBD2 | TGTGCCAGACGACAGGGAAAGGCGGGAGGGCCGGGGTCCTACGAGCAGTACTTC | CARRQGKAGGPGSYEQYF
16 | TRBJ1-4 | TRBV5-6 | - | - | TGTGCCAGCAGCTTGATCTTCGCAGGGAGGGATGAAAAACTGTTTTTT | CASSLIFAGRDEKLFF